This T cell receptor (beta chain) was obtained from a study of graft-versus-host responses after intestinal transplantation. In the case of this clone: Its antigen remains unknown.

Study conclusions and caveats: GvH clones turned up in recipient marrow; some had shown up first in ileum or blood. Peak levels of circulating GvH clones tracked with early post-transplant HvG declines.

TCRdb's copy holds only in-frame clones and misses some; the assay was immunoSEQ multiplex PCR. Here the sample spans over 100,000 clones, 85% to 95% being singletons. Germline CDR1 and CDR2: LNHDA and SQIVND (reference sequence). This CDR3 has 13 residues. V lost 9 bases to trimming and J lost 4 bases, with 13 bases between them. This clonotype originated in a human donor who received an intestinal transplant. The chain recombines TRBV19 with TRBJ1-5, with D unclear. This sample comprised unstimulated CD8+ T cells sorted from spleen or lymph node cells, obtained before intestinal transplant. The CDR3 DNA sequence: TGTGCCAGCGAGTCACAGCTTAATCAGCCCCAGCATTTT. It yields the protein CASESQLNQPQHF.